The 4 T cell receptor beta chains below were found in one sample sequenced in a study of blood T cell repertoires in COVID-19. The data were produced by immunoSEQ multiplex PCR, yet TCRdb's version contains in-frame clones alone and is incomplete. The table shows 120,000 or so clones, with around 88% occurring only once. The sample was peripheral blood. The receptors originated from a man aged 80 or over with active or convalescent COVID-19.

The rearrangement uses TRBV19 and TRBJ2-7, with D hard to call. This CDR3 spans 13 amino acids. V was shortened by 3 bases and J by 0 bases, with 6 bases between the two germline ends. Per the germline V gene, CDR1 is LNHDA and CDR2 is SQIVND (reference sequence). This chain's CDR3 is CASSIGSSYEQYF. CDR3 DNA: TGTGCCAGTAGTATTGGCAGCTCCTACGAGCAGTACTTC.

The chain joins TRBV7-2 to TRBJ2-7; TRBD1 matches at 8 bases. Unmatched junction bases numbered 9, after V lost 7 bases and J lost 4 bases. There are 14 residues in the CDR3. In germline, CDR1 is SGHTA, CDR2 FQGNSA. The CDR3 DNA follows: TGTGCCAGCACCAAGGACAGGGAAGGTTACGAGCAGTACTTC. It is translated as CASTKDREGYEQYF.

This clone has just one count. The chain has TRBV18 and TRBJ1-4, with D possibly being TRBD1 (6 bases). Deletions cut 3 bases from V and 0 bases from J, with 8 bases between. CDR1 and CDR2 from the germline V gene are KGHSH and LQKENI. The CDR3 sequence is 15 residues long. CDR3 region: CASSPDSATNEKLFF. Here the CDR3 DNA reads TGTGCCAGCTCACCGGACAGTGCAACTAATGAAAAACTGTTTTTT. Supplemented by reference TRBV18 and TRBJ1-4, the full variable domain reads NAGVMQNPRHLVRRRGQEARLRCSPMKGHSHVYWYRQLPEEGLKFMVYLQKENIIDESGMPKERFSAEFPKEGPSILRIQQVVRGDSAAYFCASSPDSATNEKLFFGSGTQLSVL.

A word on this clone: A junction end diverges from the germline sequence, so it may reflect a read error. The rearrangement joins TRBV28 to TRBJ1-6; TRBD1 matches 8 bases. The CDR3 has 12 amino acids. The germline V gene encodes CDR1 MDHEN and CDR2 SYDVKM. In DNA, the CDR3 is TGTGCCAGCAGTTCGTCGGACAGGGTCGTAGGCTTT. Encoded protein: CASSSSDRVVGF.